A selection of T cell receptor beta chains follows, all from one sample in a study of blood T cell repertoires in COVID-19. The protocol was immunoSEQ multiplex PCR, while the TCRdb copy is restricted to in-frame clones and leaves out a portion. The sample records more than 200,000 clones, approximately 84% being singletons. Sequenced sample: peripheral blood. The source of these receptors is a man aged 50 to 59 with COVID-19, enrolled during active disease. The CDR3 runs from the conserved cysteine through the conserved F or W. The order of the fields is V gene, clone size, D gene, J gene, CDR3 protein, CDR3 DNA. The D gene is left open where the match is weak. A clone size is listed for some rows: how often the clone was seen (once, few, many), or a class if it is expanded.

v_gene: TRBV14; abundance: few; d_gene: -; j_gene: TRBJ2-7; CDR3aa: CASSQKTYSYEQYF; CDR3nt: TGTGCCAGCAGTCAAAAGACTTATTCCTACGAGCAGTACTTC
v_gene: TRBV7-2; abundance: -; d_gene: -; j_gene: TRBJ1-2; CDR3aa: CASSQQPQVNYGYTF; CDR3nt: TGTGCCAGCAGCCAACAGCCACAGGTCAACTATGGCTACACCTTC
v_gene: TRBV3-1/TRBV3-2; abundance: once; d_gene: -; j_gene: TRBJ1-3; CDR3aa: CASSRYRRNTIYF; CDR3nt: TGTGCCAGCAGCCGATACAGGAGAAACACCATATATTTT
v_gene: TRBV9; abundance: once; d_gene: -; j_gene: TRBJ2-7; CDR3aa: CASSAYLQGNQYF; CDR3nt: TGTGCCAGCAGCGCATACCTCCAGGGGAATCAGTACTTC
v_gene: TRBV28; abundance: -; d_gene: -; j_gene: TRBJ2-5; CDR3aa: CASSTPRAQYF; CDR3nt: TGTGCCAGCAGCACCCCCCGGGCCCAGTACTTC
v_gene: TRBV6-5; abundance: -; d_gene: TRBD1; j_gene: TRBJ1-1; CDR3aa: CASSSRGPDTEAFF; CDR3nt: TGTGCCAGCAGTTCCAGGGGGCCGGACACTGAAGCTTTCTTT
v_gene: TRBV11-2; abundance: few; d_gene: TRBD1; j_gene: TRBJ2-1; CDR3aa: CASSLVRGLGEQFF; CDR3nt: TGTGCCAGCAGCTTAGTCAGGGGGCTGGGTGAGCAGTTCTTC
v_gene: TRBV27; abundance: -; d_gene: -; j_gene: TRBJ1-2; CDR3aa: CASSFRERDYGYTF; CDR3nt: TGTGCCAGCAGTTTCCGGGAGCGAGACTATGGCTACACCTTC
v_gene: TRBV5-1; abundance: -; d_gene: TRBD2; j_gene: TRBJ2-1; CDR3aa: CASSLSSGRGNEQFF; CDR3nt: TGCGCCAGCAGCTTATCTAGCGGGAGAGGCAATGAGCAGTTCTTC
v_gene: TRBV29-1; abundance: once; d_gene: TRBD1; j_gene: TRBJ1-2; CDR3aa: CSGGTGKDYGYTF; CDR3nt: TGCAGCGGCGGGACAGGGAAGGACTATGGCTACACCTTC
v_gene: TRBV5-1; abundance: -; d_gene: TRBD1; j_gene: TRBJ1-6; CDR3aa: CASSLAGQADNSPLHF; CDR3nt: TGCGCCAGCAGCTTGGCCGGACAGGCCGATAATTCACCCCTCCACTTT
v_gene: TRBV10-3; abundance: -; d_gene: -; j_gene: TRBJ1-2; CDR3aa: CAIRLALTENYGYTF; CDR3nt: TGTGCCATCAGACTTGCGTTGACAGAAAACTATGGCTACACCTTC
v_gene: TRBV3-1/TRBV3-2; abundance: -; d_gene: -; j_gene: TRBJ1-6; CDR3aa: CASSDPGAPLHF; CDR3nt: TGTGCCAGCAGCGATCCCGGAGCACCCCTCCACTTT
v_gene: TRBV15; abundance: -; d_gene: TRBD2; j_gene: TRBJ2-1; CDR3aa: CATSSSSGRVNNEQFF; CDR3nt: TGTGCCACCAGCAGCAGTAGCGGGAGGGTCAACAATGAGCAGTTCTTC
v_gene: TRBV2; abundance: -; d_gene: -; j_gene: TRBJ2-7; CDR3aa: CASSDFAGTYEQYF; CDR3nt: TGTGCCAGCAGTGACTTCGCAGGTACCTACGAGCAGTACTTC
v_gene: TRBV6-2/TRBV6-3; abundance: -; d_gene: TRBD1; j_gene: TRBJ2-5; CDR3aa: CASSPRQGKGKETQYF; CDR3nt: TGTGCCAGCAGCCCTAGACAGGGCAAGGGAAAAGAGACCCAGTACTTC
v_gene: TRBV10-3; abundance: -; d_gene: TRBD1; j_gene: TRBJ1-4; CDR3aa: CAISGRTGPGGGEKLFF; CDR3nt: TGTGCCATCAGTGGTCGGACAGGGCCGGGCGGTGGTGAAAAACTGTTTTTT
v_gene: TRBV19; abundance: -; d_gene: TRBD1; j_gene: TRBJ1-3; CDR3aa: CASRGQGGNTIYF; CDR3nt: TGTGCCAGTAGGGGACAGGGTGGAAACACCATATATTTT
v_gene: TRBV4-1; abundance: -; d_gene: TRBD1; j_gene: TRBJ1-1; CDR3aa: CASSPHRGPEAFF; CDR3nt: TGCGCCAGCAGCCCCCACAGGGGTCCTGAAGCTTTCTTT
v_gene: TRBV6-2/TRBV6-3; abundance: -; d_gene: -; j_gene: TRBJ1-2; CDR3aa: CASSYGDTEDYGYTF; CDR3nt: TGTGCCAGCAGTTACGGGGACACGGAGGATTATGGCTACACCTTC
v_gene: TRBV10-2; abundance: -; d_gene: TRBD2; j_gene: TRBJ2-5; CDR3aa: CASNDGGSLQETQYF; CDR3nt: TGCGCCAGCAACGATGGCGGGAGCCTCCAAGAGACCCAGTACTTC
v_gene: TRBV19; abundance: -; d_gene: TRBD2; j_gene: TRBJ2-1; CDR3aa: CASSIEGTSGRAGYNEQFF; CDR3nt: TGTGCCAGTAGTATAGAAGGGACTAGCGGGAGGGCCGGCTACAATGAGCAGTTCTTC
v_gene: TRBV7-3; abundance: -; d_gene: TRBD2; j_gene: TRBJ2-3; CDR3aa: CASSPRLAGISTDTQYF; CDR3nt: TGTGCCAGCAGCCCCCGACTAGCGGGGATTAGCACAGATACGCAGTATTTT
v_gene: TRBV27; abundance: -; d_gene: -; j_gene: TRBJ1-6; CDR3aa: CASGGGSRSYNSPLHF; CDR3nt: TGTGCCAGCGGGGGGGGGAGTCGCTCCTATAATTCACCCCTCCACTTT
v_gene: TRBV5-6; abundance: -; d_gene: TRBD2; j_gene: TRBJ2-7; CDR3aa: CASSSLAGAYEQYF; CDR3nt: TGTGCCAGCAGCTCCCTAGCGGGAGCCTACGAGCAGTACTTC
v_gene: TRBV6-5; abundance: -; d_gene: TRBD1; j_gene: TRBJ2-7; CDR3aa: CASSNRGRGYEQYF; CDR3nt: TGTGCCAGCAGCAACAGGGGGCGCGGATACGAGCAGTACTTC
v_gene: TRBV4-2; abundance: -; d_gene: TRBD2; j_gene: TRBJ2-5; CDR3aa: CASSQHAAGGQETQYF; CDR3nt: TGTGCCAGCAGCCAACACGCAGCGGGGGGGCAAGAGACCCAGTACTTC
v_gene: TRBV29-1; abundance: few; d_gene: TRBD2; j_gene: TRBJ2-7; CDR3aa: CSVVKPGLAYEQYF; CDR3nt: TGCAGCGTCGTCAAACCGGGACTAGCTTACGAGCAGTACTTC
v_gene: TRBV11-2; abundance: -; d_gene: -; j_gene: TRBJ2-7; CDR3aa: CASSSIPGFYEQYF; CDR3nt: TGTGCCAGCAGCTCAATCCCGGGATTCTACGAGCAGTACTTC
v_gene: TRBV5-1; abundance: -; d_gene: -; j_gene: TRBJ2-5; CDR3aa: CASSLSGGGETQYF; CDR3nt: TGCGCCAGCAGCTTATCCGGAGGAGGAGAGACCCAGTACTTC
v_gene: TRBV5-6; abundance: -; d_gene: -; j_gene: TRBJ2-7; CDR3aa: CASSLRRGRVGEQYF; CDR3nt: TGTGCCAGCAGCTTGCGGCGTGGCAGGGTGGGGGAGCAGTACTTC
v_gene: TRBV30; abundance: once; d_gene: TRBD1; j_gene: TRBJ2-7; CDR3aa: CAWKGQSYEQYF; CDR3nt: TGTGCCTGGAAGGGACAGTCCTACGAGCAGTACTTC